The rows below give T cell receptor beta chains drawn from one sample of a study of identical twins. TCRdb re-called the 5' RACE reads through MiXCR, storing one row per CDR3 protein. The repertoire holds around 250,000 distinct CDR3 sequences, with about 13% as singletons. The sample was also reused in another study, on yellow fever vaccine responses in identical twins.

The sequencing input was memory (CD45RO+) T cells sorted from blood. These receptors were obtained from a woman younger than 35 in good health. Both conserved end residues are part of each CDR3. Each record gives: V gene, D gene, J gene, clone size, CDR3 protein, CDR3 DNA. D genes are given only for firm matches. Rows give clone size only sometimes, using once, few, many, or a class for an expanded clone.

>TRBV20-1|TRBD1|TRBJ2-7|few
CSARDLATGAGEQYF
TGCAGTGCTAGAGATCTTGCGACAGGGGCTGGCGAGCAGTACTTC
>TRBV15|TRBD2|TRBJ2-4|.
CATSGGGDTNIQYF
TGTGCCACCTCGGGGGGGGGAGACACAAACATTCAGTACTTC
>TRBV12-3/TRBV12-4|TRBD2|TRBJ2-1|many
CASSFRTSGRSYNEQFF
TGTGCCAGCAGTTTCCGGACTAGCGGGCGCTCCTACAATGAGCAGTTCTTC
>TRBV3-1|.|TRBJ2-2|few
CASSQPVLGGELFF
TGTGCCAGCAGCCAGCCCGTCCTCGGGGGGGAGCTGTTTTTT
>TRBV28|TRBD1|TRBJ2-7|few
CASSPLDRGSNEQYF
TGTGCCAGCAGCCCCCTGGACAGGGGAAGCAACGAGCAGTACTTC
>TRBV28|.|TRBJ2-7|.
CASSPRSAYEQYF
TGTGCCAGCAGTCCCCGCTCCGCCTACGAGCAGTACTTC
>TRBV2|TRBD2|TRBJ2-3|.
CASSRTSAGTDTQYF
TGTGCCAGCAGCCGGACTAGCGCGGGCACAGATACGCAGTATTTT
>TRBV5-4|TRBD1|TRBJ1-1|few
CASSSGQGIMNTEAFF
TGTGCCAGCAGCTCCGGACAGGGGATCATGAACACTGAAGCTTTCTTT
>TRBV6-1|.|TRBJ1-4|.
CASKDAGAGEKLFF
TGTGCCAGCAAAGACGCCGGAGCAGGGGAAAAACTGTTTTTT
>TRBV6-5|.|TRBJ2-2|few
CASSYPTSSQAGELFF
TGTGCCAGCAGTTACCCAACCTCATCCCAGGCCGGGGAGCTGTTTTTT
>TRBV15|.|TRBJ2-4|few
CATSSKITVGSNIQYF
TGTGCCACCAGCAGTAAAATCACAGTGGGGAGTAACATTCAGTACTTC
>TRBV4-1|TRBD1|TRBJ2-1|few
CASGGQGARNEQFF
TGCGCCAGCGGGGGACAGGGGGCTCGGAATGAGCAGTTCTTC